This TCR delta chain is drawn from a study of gamma-delta chains in newborns, infants, children. Concerning this clone itself: A much larger clonotype is one base distant, so this may be a read error.

V lost 0 bases and J lost 0, with 20 bases in between. Germline V gene data show CDR1 as GEAIGNYY and CDR2 as EKD. The CDR3 length is 21 residues. TCRdb re-called clones from the reads using CATT. Of some 5,700 delta-chain clones listed, around 2% are singletons. What was sequenced was blood. The rearrangement joins TRDV2 to TRDJ3; the D gene is possibly TRDD3 (5 bases). This sequence was found in a child who was a newborn, infant or young child, either healthy, febrile or measles-vaccinated (not recorded which). CDR3 nucleotide sequence: TGTGCCTGTGACACCGGAGGTCTACTGGTGGTCAGCTCCTGGGACACCCGACAGATGTTTTTC. Amino acid sequence: CACDTGGLLVVSSWDTRQMFF.